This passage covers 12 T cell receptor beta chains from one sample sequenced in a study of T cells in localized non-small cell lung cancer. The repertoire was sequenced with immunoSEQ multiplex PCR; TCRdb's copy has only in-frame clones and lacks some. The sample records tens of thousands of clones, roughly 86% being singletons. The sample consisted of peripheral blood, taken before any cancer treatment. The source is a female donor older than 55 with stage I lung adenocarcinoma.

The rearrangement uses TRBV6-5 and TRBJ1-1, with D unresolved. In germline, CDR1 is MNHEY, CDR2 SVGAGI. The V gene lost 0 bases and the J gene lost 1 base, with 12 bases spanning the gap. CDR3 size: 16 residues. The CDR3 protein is CASSYSRTAANTEAFF. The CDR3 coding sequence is TGTGCCAGCAGTTACTCTAGGACTGCAGCGAACACTGAAGCTTTCTTT.

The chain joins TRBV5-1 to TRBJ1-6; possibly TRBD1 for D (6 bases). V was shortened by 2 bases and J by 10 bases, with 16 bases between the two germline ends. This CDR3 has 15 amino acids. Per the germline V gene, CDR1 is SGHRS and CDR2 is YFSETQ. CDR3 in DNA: TGCGCCAGCAGCTTCGACGGACAGAAAAACTCACCCCTCCACTTT. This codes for CASSFDGQKNSPLHF. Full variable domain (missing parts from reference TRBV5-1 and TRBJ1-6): KAGVTQTPRYLIKTRGQQVTLSCSPISGHRSVSWYQQTPGQGLQFLFEYFSETQRNKGNFPGRFSGRQFSNSRSEMNVSTLELGDSALYLCASSFDGQKNSPLHFGNGTRLTVT.

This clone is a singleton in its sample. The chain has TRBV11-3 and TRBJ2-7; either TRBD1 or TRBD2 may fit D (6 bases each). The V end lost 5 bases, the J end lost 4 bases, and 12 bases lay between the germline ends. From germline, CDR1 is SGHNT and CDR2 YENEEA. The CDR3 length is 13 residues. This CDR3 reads CASSPGGKYEQYF. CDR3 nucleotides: TGTGCCAGCAGCCCCGGGGGCAAGTACGAGCAGTACTTC. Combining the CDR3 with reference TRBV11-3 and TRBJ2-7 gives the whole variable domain EAGVVQSPRYKIIEKKQPVAFWCNPISGHNTLYWYLQNLGQGPELLIRYENEEAVDDSQLPKDRFSAERLKGVDSTLKIQPAELGDSAVYLCASSPGGKYEQYFGPGTRLTVT.

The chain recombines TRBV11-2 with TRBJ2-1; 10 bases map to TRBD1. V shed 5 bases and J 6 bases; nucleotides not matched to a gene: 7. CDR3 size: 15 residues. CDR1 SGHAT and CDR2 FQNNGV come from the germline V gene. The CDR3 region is CASSLRTGGINEQFF. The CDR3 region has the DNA TGTGCCAGCAGCCTTCGGACAGGGGGAATCAATGAGCAGTTCTTC.

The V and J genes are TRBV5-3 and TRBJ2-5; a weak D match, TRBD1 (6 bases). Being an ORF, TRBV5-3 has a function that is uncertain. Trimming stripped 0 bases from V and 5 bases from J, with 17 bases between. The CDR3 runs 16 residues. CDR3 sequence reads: CARSLGTRDTVETQYF. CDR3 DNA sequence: TGTGCCAGAAGCTTGGGAACTCGGGACACGGTGGAGACCCAGTACTTC.

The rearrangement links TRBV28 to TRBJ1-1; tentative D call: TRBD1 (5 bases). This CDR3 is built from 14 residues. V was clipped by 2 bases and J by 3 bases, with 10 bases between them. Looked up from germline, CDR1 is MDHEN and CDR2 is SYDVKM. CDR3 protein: CASSLTRGDTEAFF. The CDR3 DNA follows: TGTGCCAGCAGTTTAACCCGGGGGGACACTGAAGCTTTCTTT.

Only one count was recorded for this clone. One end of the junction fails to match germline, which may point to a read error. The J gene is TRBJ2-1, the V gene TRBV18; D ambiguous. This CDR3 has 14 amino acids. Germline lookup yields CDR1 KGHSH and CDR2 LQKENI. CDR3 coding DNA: TGTGCCAGCTCACTCGACATCTCCCACAATGAGCAGTTCTTC. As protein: CASSLDISHNEQFF.

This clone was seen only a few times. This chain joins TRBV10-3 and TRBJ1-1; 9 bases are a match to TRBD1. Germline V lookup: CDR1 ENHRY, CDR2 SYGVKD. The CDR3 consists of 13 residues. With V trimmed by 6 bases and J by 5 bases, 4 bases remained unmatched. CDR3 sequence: CAIRQGAGTEAFF. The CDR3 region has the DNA TGTGCCATCAGACAGGGGGCTGGGACTGAAGCTTTCTTT.

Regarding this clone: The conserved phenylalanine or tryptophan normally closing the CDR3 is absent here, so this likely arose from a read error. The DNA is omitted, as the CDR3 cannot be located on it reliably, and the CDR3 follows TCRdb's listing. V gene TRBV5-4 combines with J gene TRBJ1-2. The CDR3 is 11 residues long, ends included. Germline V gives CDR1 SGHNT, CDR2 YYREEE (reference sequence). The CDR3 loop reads CASSLGLESWS.

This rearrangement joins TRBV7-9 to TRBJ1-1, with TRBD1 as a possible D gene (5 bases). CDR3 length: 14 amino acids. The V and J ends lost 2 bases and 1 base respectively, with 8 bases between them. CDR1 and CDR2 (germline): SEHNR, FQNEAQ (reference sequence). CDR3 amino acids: CASSLTGTNTEAFF. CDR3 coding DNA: TGTGCCAGCAGCTTAACCGGGACGAACACTGAAGCTTTCTTT.

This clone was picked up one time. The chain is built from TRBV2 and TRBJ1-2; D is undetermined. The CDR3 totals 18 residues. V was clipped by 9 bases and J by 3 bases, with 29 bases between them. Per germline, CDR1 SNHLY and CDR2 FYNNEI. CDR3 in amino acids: CARHENPRALTDYYGYTF. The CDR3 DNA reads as TGTGCCAGACACGAAAACCCTCGGGCTCTTACTGACTACTATGGCTACACCTTC.

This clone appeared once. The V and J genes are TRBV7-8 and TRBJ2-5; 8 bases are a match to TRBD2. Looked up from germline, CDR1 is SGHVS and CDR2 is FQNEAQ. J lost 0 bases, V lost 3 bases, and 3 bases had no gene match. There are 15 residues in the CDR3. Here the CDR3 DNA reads TGTGCCAGCAGCTTCTTAGCGGGATACCAAGAGACCCAGTACTTC. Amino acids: CASSFLAGYQETQYF.